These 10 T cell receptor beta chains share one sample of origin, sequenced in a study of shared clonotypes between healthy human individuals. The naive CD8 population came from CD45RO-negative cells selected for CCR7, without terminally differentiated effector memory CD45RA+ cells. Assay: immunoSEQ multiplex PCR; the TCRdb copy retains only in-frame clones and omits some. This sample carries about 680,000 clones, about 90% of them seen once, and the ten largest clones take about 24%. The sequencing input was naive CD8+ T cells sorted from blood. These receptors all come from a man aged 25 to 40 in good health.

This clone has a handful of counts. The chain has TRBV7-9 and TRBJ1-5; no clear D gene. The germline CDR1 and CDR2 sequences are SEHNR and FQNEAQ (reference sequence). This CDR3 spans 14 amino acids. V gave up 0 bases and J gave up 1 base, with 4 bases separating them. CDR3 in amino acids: CASSLAQSNQPQHF. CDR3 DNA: TGTGCCAGCAGCTTAGCGCAGAGCAATCAGCCCCAGCATTTT.

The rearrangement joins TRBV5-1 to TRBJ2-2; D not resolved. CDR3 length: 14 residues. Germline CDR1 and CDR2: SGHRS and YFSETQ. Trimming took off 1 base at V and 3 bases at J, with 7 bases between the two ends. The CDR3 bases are TGCGCCAGCAGCTTGTTCGAGGACACCGGGGAGCTGTTTTTT. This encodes CASSLFEDTGELFF.

CDR3 sequence: CASSLGGDQPQHF. The CDR3 DNA reads as TGTGCCAGCAGCTTAGGAGGAGACCAGCCCCAGCATTTT. The chain employs TRBV7-8 and TRBJ1-5; D not resolved. CDR1 and CDR2 (germline): SGHVS, FQNEAQ. Trimming took 1 base from V and 7 from J, leaving 8 bases between them. This CDR3 comprises 13 residues.

CDR3 region: CASRGTGLTDTQYF. The CDR3 nucleotides read TGTGCCAGCAGGGGGACAGGGCTCACAGATACGCAGTATTTT. V and J are TRBV6-1 and TRBJ2-3, with 9 bases matching TRBD1. The length of the CDR3 is 14 residues. Germline V gene lookup returns CDR1 MNHNS and CDR2 SASEGT. Trimming took 6 bases from V and 2 from J; bases not matched to a gene: 3.

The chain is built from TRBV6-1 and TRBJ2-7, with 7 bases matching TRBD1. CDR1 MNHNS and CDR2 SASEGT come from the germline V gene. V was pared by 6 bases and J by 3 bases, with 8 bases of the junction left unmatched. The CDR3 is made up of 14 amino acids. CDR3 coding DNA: TGTGCCAGCAGAGTCGAGACAGGGTTCTACGAGCAGTACTTC. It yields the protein CASRVETGFYEQYF.

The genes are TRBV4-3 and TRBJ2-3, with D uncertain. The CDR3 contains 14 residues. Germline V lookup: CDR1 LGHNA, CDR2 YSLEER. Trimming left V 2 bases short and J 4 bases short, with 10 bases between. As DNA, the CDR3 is TGCGCCAGCAGCCAACCGTTAGCTTCAGATACGCAGTATTTT. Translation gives CASSQPLASDTQYF.

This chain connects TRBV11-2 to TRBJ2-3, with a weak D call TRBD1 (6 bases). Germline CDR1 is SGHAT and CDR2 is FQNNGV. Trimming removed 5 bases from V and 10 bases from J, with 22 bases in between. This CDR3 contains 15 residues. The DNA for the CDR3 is TGTGCCAGCAGCCTACGGAACAGGGCCTCAGCCCCGCAGTATTTT. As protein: CASSLRNRASAPQYF. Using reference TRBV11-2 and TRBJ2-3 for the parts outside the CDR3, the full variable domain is EAGVAQSPRYKIIEKRQSVAFWCNPISGHATLYWYQQILGQGPKLLIQFQNNGVVDDSQLPKDRFSAERLKGVDSTLKIQPAKLEDSAVYLCASSLRNRASAPQYFGPGTRLTVL.

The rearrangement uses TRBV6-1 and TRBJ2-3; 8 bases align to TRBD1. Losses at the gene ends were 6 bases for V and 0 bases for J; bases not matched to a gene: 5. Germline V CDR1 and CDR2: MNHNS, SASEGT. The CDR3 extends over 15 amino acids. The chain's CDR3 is CASSSGGRSTDTQYF. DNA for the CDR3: TGTGCCAGCAGCTCAGGGGGCCGGAGCACAGATACGCAGTATTTT.

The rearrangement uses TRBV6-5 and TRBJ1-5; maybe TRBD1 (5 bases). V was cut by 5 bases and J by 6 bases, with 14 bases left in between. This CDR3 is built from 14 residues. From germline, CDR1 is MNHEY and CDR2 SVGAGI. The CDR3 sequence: CASSKRGAGQPQHF. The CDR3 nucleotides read TGTGCCAGCAGTAAACGGGGCGCCGGTCAGCCCCAGCATTTT.

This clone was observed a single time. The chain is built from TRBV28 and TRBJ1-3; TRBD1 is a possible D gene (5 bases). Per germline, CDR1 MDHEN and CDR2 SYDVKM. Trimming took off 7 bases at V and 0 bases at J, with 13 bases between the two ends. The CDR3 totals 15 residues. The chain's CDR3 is CASIEGASSGNTIYF. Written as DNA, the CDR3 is TGTGCCAGCATCGAAGGGGCCTCCTCTGGAAACACCATATATTTT.